This T cell receptor (beta chain) was recovered during a study of glioma-infiltrating T cells after dendritic cell vaccination. Study context: Patients received three intradermal dendritic cell vaccine injections at biweekly intervals.

As to this clone: Its antigen is still unknown.

Sequenced by immunoSEQ multiplex PCR; TCRdb stores in-frame clones only, minus some. Of about 110,000 clones in the sample, around 90% are singletons; the top ten hold approximately 3%. Trimming took 6 bases from V and 11 from J, leaving 13 bases between them. CDR3 size: 12 residues. Germline CDR1 and CDR2: ENHRY and SYGVKD. As for time point: after dendritic cell vaccination, including at tumor progression/relapse. All glioblastoma patients lacked an isocitrate dehydrogenase mutation. General observations from the study: Survival was not directly related to TCR clonality in these patients.

The chain uses TRBV10-3 and TRBJ1-4; D gene unclear. The receptor was isolated from a human donor with glioblastoma. This specimen was blood, taken after dendritic cell vaccination. The CDR3 DNA is TGTGCCATCAGCCGAGAGGGCAATAAACTGTTTTTT. It encodes CAISREGNKLFF.